The 12 T cell receptor beta chains below come from one sample, sequenced in a study of T cells in Graves' hyperthyroidism and ophthalmopathy. Amplified TCR beta CDR3 regions came from RNA transcripts. A first-round RT-PCR of the TCR CDR3 used the HTBI primer set. MiXCR, applied by TCRdb to the multiplex PCR reads, yields one record per CDR3 protein. This table has roughly 600,000 distinct CDR3 sequences, roughly 15% appearing once. Sequenced material: blood. The receptors stem from a woman in her fifties or sixties with Graves' ophthalmopathy.

This clonotype was observed at least ten times. The genes are TRBV7-2 and TRBJ2-3, with D perhaps matching TRBD1 (6 bases). This CDR3 comprises 15 residues. CDR1 SGHTA and CDR2 FQGNSA come from the germline V gene. V was pared by 5 bases and J by 0 bases, with 12 bases between. As DNA, the CDR3 is TGTGCCAGCAGCGCCGAGGGGGTAAGCACAGATACGCAGTATTTT. Encoded protein: CASSAEGVSTDTQYF.

Regarding this clonotype: Being one base from a much bigger clone, this may be a read error. The chain employs TRBV12-3 or TRBV12-4 and TRBJ1-5; D ambiguous. The CDR3 runs to 15 residues. Deletions cut 5 bases from V and 0 bases from J, with 11 bases between. CDR3 sequence: CASSERRNSNQPQHF. Here the CDR3 DNA reads TGTGCCAGCAGTGAGCGCCGAAATAGCAATCAGCCCCAGCATTTT.

This clonotype was seen at least ten times. V usage is TRBV7-2 and J usage is TRBJ1-4, with 8 bases matching TRBD1. The germline V gene encodes CDR1 SGHTA and CDR2 FQGNSA. V was clipped by 2 bases and J by 8 bases; unmatched bases: 16. The CDR3 contains 18 residues. CDR3 DNA sequence: TGTGCCAGCAGCTTAAGTGGGACAGGCGAAAATCCCTGGGAAAAACTGTTTTTT. Its translation is CASSLSGTGENPWEKLFF.

This clonotype has only a few counts. The rearrangement joins TRBV6-5 to TRBJ2-7; D remains unclear. CDR3 size: 15 residues. Germline V gene lookup returns CDR1 MNHEY and CDR2 SVGAGI. Trimming took 2 bases from V and 0 from J, leaving 11 bases between them. Written as DNA, the CDR3 is TGTGCCAGCAGTTACAGGGCAGGAGCCTCCTACGAGCAGTACTTC. It encodes CASSYRAGASYEQYF.

This clonotype showed up many times. The rearrangement joins TRBV13 to TRBJ2-3, with D possibly matching TRBD2 (6 bases). The ends were cut back, 4 bases at V and 2 bases at J, with 13 bases in the middle. The CDR3 covers 15 residues. CDR1 and CDR2 (germline): PRHDT, FYEKMQ (reference sequence). The CDR3 DNA sequence: TGTGCCAGCAGCTCTCGAGCGGGCTACACAGATACGCAGTATTTT. Translated, it gives CASSSRAGYTDTQYF. Full variable domain (missing parts from reference TRBV13 and TRBJ2-3): AAGVIQSPRHLIKEKRETATLKCYPIPRHDTVYWYQQGPGQDPQFLISFYEKMQSDKGSIPDRFSAQQFSDYHSELNMSSLELGDSALYFCASSSRAGYTDTQYFGPGTRLTVL.

Turning to this clonotype: One base away lies a much larger clone, so this may be a sequencing read error. V gene TRBV7-9 combines with J gene TRBJ2-1; TRBD2 aligns across 13 bases. Germline CDR1 is SEHNR and CDR2 is FQNEAQ (reference sequence). The V gene end was trimmed by 5 bases and the J gene end by 6 bases; junction bases not matched to a gene: 4. The CDR3 length is 15 residues. The DNA of the CDR3 is TGTGCCAGCAGCATCGGGACTAGCGGGATCAATGAGCAGTTCTTC. Its protein is CASSIGTSGINEQFF.

This clonotype was found a few times. The chain recombines TRBV14 with TRBJ2-1, with 9 bases that match TRBD2. CDR1 and CDR2 (germline): SGHDN, FVKESK. The CDR3 has 17 residues. The V and J ends lost 0 bases and 0 bases, in that order; junction bases with no gene match: 3. For the CDR3, the DNA is TGTGCCAGCAGCCAAGATCCTAGCGGGATCTCCTACAATGAGCAGTTCTTC. Translating gives CASSQDPSGISYNEQFF.

In this sample, this clonotype turned up many times. V usage is TRBV12-3 or TRBV12-4 and J usage is TRBJ1-1; D remains unclear. The CDR3 runs 12 residues. V gave up 6 bases and J gave up 0 bases, with 5 bases separating them. CDR3 DNA sequence: TGTGCCAGCAGCCGCATGAACACTGAAGCTTTCTTT. Amino acids: CASSRMNTEAFF.

Ten or more counts support this clonotype. The chain has TRBV28 and TRBJ2-1; TRBD1 is a possible D gene (5 bases). V lost 7 bases and J lost 5, with 15 bases in between. The CDR3 consists of 14 residues. Per the germline V gene, CDR1 is MDHEN and CDR2 is SYDVKM. CDR3 nucleotides: TGTGCCAGCATTTCAGGTGGGGCGAACAATGAGCAGTTCTTC. It is translated as CASISGGANNEQFF.

The sample holds a few counts of this clonotype. V and J are TRBV4-2 and TRBJ2-6; D is possibly TRBD1 (5 bases). The CDR3 sequence is 16 residues long. Germline loops: CDR1 LGHNA, CDR2 YNFKEQ. V shed 0 bases and J shed 1 base, with 7 bases lying between them. The CDR3 region has the DNA TGTGCCAGCAGCCAAGATCACAGGTCTGGGGCCAACGTCCTGACTTTC. Amino acid sequence: CASSQDHRSGANVLTF.

This clonotype was detected many times. This chain joins TRBV28 and TRBJ2-1, with D maybe TRBD2 (6 bases). This CDR3 comprises 17 residues. CDR1 is MDHEN, CDR2 SYDVKM, per germline. V lost 1 base, J lost 8 bases, and 21 bases lay in between. The CDR3 region is CASSLYRGSTKGDEQFF. DNA for the CDR3: TGTGCCAGCAGTTTATACCGGGGGTCAACTAAAGGGGATGAGCAGTTCTTC. Combining the CDR3 with reference TRBV28 and TRBJ2-1 gives the whole variable domain DVKVTQSSRYLVKRTGEKVFLECVQDMDHENMFWYRQDPGLGLRLIYFSYDVKMKEKGDIPEGYSVSREKKERFSLILESASTNQTSMYLCASSLYRGSTKGDEQFFGPGTRLTVL.

This clonotype has a handful of counts. The V and J genes are TRBV29-1 and TRBJ2-5; no definite D call. Trimming shortened V by 4 bases and J by 5 bases, and 11 bases separated the two germline ends. CDR3 length: 12 amino acids. Looked up from germline, CDR1 is SQVTM and CDR2 is ANQGSEA. The DNA of the CDR3 is TGCAGCGTTGTTTCCTGGAAGGAGACCCAGTACTTC. Protein: CSVVSWKETQYF.